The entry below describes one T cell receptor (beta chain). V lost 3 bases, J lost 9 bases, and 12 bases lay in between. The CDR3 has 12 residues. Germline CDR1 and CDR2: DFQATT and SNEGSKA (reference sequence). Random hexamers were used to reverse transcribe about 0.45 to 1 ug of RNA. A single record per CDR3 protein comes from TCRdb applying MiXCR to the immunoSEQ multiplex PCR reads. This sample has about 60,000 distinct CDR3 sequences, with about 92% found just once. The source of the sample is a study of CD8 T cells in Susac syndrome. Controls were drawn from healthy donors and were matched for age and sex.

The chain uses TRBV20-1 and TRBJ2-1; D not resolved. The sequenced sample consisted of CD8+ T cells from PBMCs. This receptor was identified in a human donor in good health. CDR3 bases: TGCAGTGCTAGGAGGACGGAACCTGAGCAGTTCTTC. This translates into CSARRTEPEQFF.